This entry describes one T cell receptor (beta chain). The antigen remains unidentified. The sample comes from a study of cytomegalovirus exposure and HLA in healthy donors. Study-wide results and limits: TCR beta chains associated with HLA were, in a later analysis, more clonally expanded than equally common others.

The primer mix had 60 Vbeta and 13 Jbeta primers. Produced via immunoSEQ multiplex PCR; TCRdb's table is partial and in-frame only. The sample lists around 150,000 clones, 70% to 90% occurring once. Germline CDR1 reads SGHRS; CDR2 reads YFSETQ. Deletions cut 0 bases from V and 7 bases from J, with 11 bases between. The CDR3 extends over 13 amino acids. The source is a man in his late teens or twenties in good health and CMV-seropositive. The sequencing sample was made of PBMCs. The V and J genes are TRBV5-1 and TRBJ2-7; possibly TRBD1 for D (5 bases). The CDR3, as DNA: TGCGCCAGCAGCTTGGTTCCAGGGCAGGAGCAGTACTTC. Its protein product is CASSLVPGQEQYF. Variable domain in full (rest from reference TRBV5-1 and TRBJ2-7): KAGVTQTPRYLIKTRGQQVTLSCSPISGHRSVSWYQQTPGQGLQFLFEYFSETQRNKGNFPGRFSGRQFSNSRSEMNVSTLELGDSALYLCASSLVPGQEQYFGPGTRLTVT.